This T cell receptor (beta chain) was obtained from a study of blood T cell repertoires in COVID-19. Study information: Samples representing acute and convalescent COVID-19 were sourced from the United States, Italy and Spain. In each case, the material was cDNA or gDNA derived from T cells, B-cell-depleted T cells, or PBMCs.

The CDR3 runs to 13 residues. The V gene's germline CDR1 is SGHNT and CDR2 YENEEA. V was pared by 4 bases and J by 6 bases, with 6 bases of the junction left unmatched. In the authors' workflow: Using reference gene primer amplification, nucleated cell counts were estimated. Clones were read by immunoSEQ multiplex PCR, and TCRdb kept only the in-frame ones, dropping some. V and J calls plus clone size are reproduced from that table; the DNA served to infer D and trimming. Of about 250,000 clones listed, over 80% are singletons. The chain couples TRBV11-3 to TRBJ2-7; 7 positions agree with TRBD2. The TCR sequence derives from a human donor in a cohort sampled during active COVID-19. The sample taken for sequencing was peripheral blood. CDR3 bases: TGTGCCAGCAGCTACTCCCCGGGAGGCGAGCAGTACTTC. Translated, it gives CASSYSPGGEQYF.